The following is a T cell receptor (beta chain) sequence with its context. The sample originates from a study of blood T cell repertoires in COVID-19. The assay was immunoSEQ multiplex PCR, and TCRdb's table has in-frame clones only and misses some. Seen here are 220,000 or so clones, roughly 80% observed once, and the top ten hold roughly 5%. Germline V CDR1 and CDR2: SGHTA, FQGTGA. The CDR3 is made up of 14 amino acids. Deletions cut 1 base from V and 1 base from J, with 6 bases between. J is TRBJ2-3 and V is TRBV7-3; no firm D call. The sequenced sample consisted of peripheral blood. The clonotype comes from an older woman who had recovered from COVID-19. The CDR3 is CASSLIPGTDTQYF. In DNA, the CDR3 is TGTGCCAGCAGCTTAATTCCGGGCACAGATACGCAGTATTTT.